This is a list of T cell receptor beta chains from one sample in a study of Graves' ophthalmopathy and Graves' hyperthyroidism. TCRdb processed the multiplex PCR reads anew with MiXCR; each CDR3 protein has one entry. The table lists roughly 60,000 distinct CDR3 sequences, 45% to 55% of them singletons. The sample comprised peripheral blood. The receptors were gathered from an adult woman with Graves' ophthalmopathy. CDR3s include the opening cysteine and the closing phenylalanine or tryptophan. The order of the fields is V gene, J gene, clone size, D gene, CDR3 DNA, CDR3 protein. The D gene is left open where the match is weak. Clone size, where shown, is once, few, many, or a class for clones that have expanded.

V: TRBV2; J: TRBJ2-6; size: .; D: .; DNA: TGTGCCAGCAGTCGGGCTGTCTCTGGGGCCAACGTCCTGACTTTC; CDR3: CASSRAVSGANVLTF
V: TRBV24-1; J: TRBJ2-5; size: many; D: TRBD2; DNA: TGTGCCACCAGTGATAGGGTAGCGGGGACCCAAGAGACCCAGTACTTC; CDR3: CATSDRVAGTQETQYF
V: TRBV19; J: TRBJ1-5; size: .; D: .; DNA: TGTGCCAGTAGTACGACGGCGATTGGCAATCAGCCCCAGCATTTT; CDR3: CASSTTAIGNQPQHF
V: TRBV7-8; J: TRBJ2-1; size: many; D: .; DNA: TGTGCCAGCAGCTTACCTGGAGGGCCCCACAATGAGCAGTTCTTC; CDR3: CASSLPGGPHNEQFF
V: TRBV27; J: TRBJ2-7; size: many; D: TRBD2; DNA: TGTGCCAGCTATGCTGTTCGGCGGGGGGGCGAGCAGTACTTC; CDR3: CASYAVRRGGEQYF
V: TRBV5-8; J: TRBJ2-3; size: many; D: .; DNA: TGTGCCAGCAGCCCGGGGGGTCTACAGGGAGCAGATACGCAGTATTTT; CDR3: CASSPGGLQGADTQYF
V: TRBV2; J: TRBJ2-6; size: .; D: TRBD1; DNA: TGTGCCAGCAGTCGGGACAGGGCCCTCTCTGGGGCCAACGTCCTGACTTTC; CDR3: CASSRDRALSGANVLTF
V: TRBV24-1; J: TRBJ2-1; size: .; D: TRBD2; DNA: TGTGCCACCCCCGACGGGAGGGATGAGCAGTTCTTC; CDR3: CATPDGRDEQFF
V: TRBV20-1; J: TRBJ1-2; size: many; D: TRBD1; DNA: TGCAGTGCTAGAGCGGGACAGATATATGGCTACACCTTC; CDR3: CSARAGQIYGYTF
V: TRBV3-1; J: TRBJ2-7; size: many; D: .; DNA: TGTGCCAGCAGCCAGCCCTGGGGCGAGCAGTACTTC; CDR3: CASSQPWGEQYF
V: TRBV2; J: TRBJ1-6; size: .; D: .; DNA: TGTGCCAGCAGTGTATTACAGGCAGACGGGAATTCACCCCTCCACTTT; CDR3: CASSVLQADGNSPLHF
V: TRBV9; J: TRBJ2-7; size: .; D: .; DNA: TGTGCCAGCAGCGTAGCGCCCCTCTACGAGCAGTACTTC; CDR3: CASSVAPLYEQYF
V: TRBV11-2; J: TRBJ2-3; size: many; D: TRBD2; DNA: TGTGCCAGCAGCCTCATGGGAGGGGATACGCAGTATTTT; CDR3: CASSLMGGDTQYF
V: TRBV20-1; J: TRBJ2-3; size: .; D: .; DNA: TGCAGTGCTCCCCGGGATCTCTGGTCCAGAGGTACGCAGTATTTC; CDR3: CSAPRDLWSRGTQYF
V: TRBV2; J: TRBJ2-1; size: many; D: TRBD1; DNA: TGTGCCAGCAGTTGGGGACAGGGCGGCGATGAGCAGTTCTTC; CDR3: CASSWGQGGDEQFF
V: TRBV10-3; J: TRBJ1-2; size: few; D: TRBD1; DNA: TGTGCCATCAGTGGGGGGGAGGGACAGGGAAGGAATGGCTACACCTTC; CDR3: CAISGGEGQGRNGYTF
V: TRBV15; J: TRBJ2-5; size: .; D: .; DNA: TGTGCCACCAGTCCTCATCGGGAGACCCAGTACTTC; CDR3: CATSPHRETQYF
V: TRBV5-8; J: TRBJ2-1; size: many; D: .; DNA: TGTGCCAGCAGCTGGAGAGGACAGTACCCCCCCAACAATGAGCAGTTCTTC; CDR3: CASSWRGQYPPNNEQFF
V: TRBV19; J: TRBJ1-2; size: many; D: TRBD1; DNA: TGTGCCAGTAGTATAGGGGACAGACGAAACTATGGCTACACCTTC; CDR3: CASSIGDRRNYGYTF
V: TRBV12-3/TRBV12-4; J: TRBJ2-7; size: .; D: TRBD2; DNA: TGTGCCAGCAGTCGGGGGGGGGAGTCCTACGAGCAGTACTTC; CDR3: CASSRGGESYEQYF
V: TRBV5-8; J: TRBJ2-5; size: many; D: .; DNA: TGTGCCAGCAGCCTGGATAGGGAGACCCAGTACTTC; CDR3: CASSLDRETQYF
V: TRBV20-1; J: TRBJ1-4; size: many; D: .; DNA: TGCAGTGCTAGTACAGGTCGGAATGAAAAACTGTTTTTT; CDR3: CSASTGRNEKLFF
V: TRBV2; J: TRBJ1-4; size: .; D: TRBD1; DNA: TGTGCCAGCAAGAGACAGGGGGCGGATGAAAAGTTTTTT; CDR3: CASKRQGADEKFF
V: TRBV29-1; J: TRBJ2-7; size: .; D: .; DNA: TGCAGCGTGCCAGGGACGGGCCCCTACGAGCAGTACTTC; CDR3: CSVPGTGPYEQYF
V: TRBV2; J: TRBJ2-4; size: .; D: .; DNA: TGTGCCAGCATTAAGGAAGTAGCCAAAAACATTCAGTACTTC; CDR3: CASIKEVAKNIQYF
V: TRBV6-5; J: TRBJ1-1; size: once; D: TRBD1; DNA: TGTGCCAGCAGTTACGGGACAGCAGCAAACACTGAAGCTTTCTTT; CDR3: CASSYGTAANTEAFF
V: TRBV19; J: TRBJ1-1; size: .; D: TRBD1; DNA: TGTGCCAGTAGTTCATCCGGGACAGGGGTTAAGGACACTGAAGCTTTCTTT; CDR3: CASSSSGTGVKDTEAFF
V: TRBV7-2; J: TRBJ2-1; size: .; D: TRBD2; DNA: TGTGCCAGCAGCCGGGTTAGCGGGAGCTCCTACAGTGAGCAGTTCTTC; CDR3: CASSRVSGSSYSEQFF
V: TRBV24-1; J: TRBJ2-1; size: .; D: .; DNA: TGTGCCACCAGTGATTTTGAGACCAGCAGGAGGAATGAGCAGTTCTTC; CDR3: CATSDFETSRRNEQFF
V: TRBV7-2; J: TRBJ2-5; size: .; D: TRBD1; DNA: TGTGCCAGCAGCTTAGGACAGGGGACCCAGTACTTC; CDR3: CASSLGQGTQYF
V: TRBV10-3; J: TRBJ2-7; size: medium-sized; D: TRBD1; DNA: TGTGCCATCAGTGAGCACGCCGGGACAGGGGGCTTATGGGAGCAGTACTTC; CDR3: CAISEHAGTGGLWEQYF
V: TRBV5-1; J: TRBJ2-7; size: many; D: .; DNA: TGCGCCAGCAGCTTGGCCCAGTCCTACGAGCAGTACTTC; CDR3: CASSLAQSYEQYF
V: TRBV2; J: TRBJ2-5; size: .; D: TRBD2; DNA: TGTGCCAGCAGTGAACCTAGCGGCCCCTTGAGGACCCAGTACTTC; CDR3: CASSEPSGPLRTQYF
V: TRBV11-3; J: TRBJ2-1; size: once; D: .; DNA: TGTGCCAGCAGCTCAGAACCCCGTTCCTACAATGAGCAGTTCTTC; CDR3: CASSSEPRSYNEQFF
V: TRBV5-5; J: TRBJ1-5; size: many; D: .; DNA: TGTGCCAGCAGCTTCGTTCCAGGAACCCCCTACAATCAGCCCCAGCATTTT; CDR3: CASSFVPGTPYNQPQHF
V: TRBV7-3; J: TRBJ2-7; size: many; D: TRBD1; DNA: TGTGCCAGCAGCTTAAGACAGGGGGCCGAGCAGTACTTC; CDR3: CASSLRQGAEQYF
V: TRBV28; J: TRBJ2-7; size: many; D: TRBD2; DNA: TGTGCCAGCAGTTCACATCTAGCGGGAAGTTACGAGCAGTACTTC; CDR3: CASSSHLAGSYEQYF
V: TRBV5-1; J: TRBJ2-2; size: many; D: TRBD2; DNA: TGCGCCAGCAGCCTACTAGCGGGAGTTTCCACCGGGGAGCTGTTTTTT; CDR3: CASSLLAGVSTGELFF
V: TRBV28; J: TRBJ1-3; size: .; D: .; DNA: TGTGCCAGCAGGCCCTCCCCCCTGCTCTGGCCACGAAACACCATATATTTT; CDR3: CASRPSPLLWPRNTIYF
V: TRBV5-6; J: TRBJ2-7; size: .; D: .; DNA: TGTGCCAGCAGCGACTCCGGGACGGTCTACGAGCAGTACTTC; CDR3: CASSDSGTVYEQYF
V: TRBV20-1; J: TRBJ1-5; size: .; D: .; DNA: TGCAGTGCTAGTCCGGGACTAGGAGGGACCCAGCATTTT; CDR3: CSASPGLGGTQHF
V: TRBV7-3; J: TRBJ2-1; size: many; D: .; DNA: TGTGCCAGCAGCCCCAGGACAGCCGACGTGCAGTTCTTC; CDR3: CASSPRTADVQFF
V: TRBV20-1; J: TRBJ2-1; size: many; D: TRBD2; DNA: TGCAGTGCTACTTACTCGGGACTAGCGGGAGGTTATGAGCAGTTCTTC; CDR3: CSATYSGLAGGYEQFF
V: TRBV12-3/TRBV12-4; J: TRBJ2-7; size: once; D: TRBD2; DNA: TGTGCCAGCAGTTTAGGCCGGGGGGCCTACGAGCAGTACTTC; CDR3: CASSLGRGAYEQYF
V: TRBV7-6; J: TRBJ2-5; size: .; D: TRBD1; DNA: TGTGCCAACCGACAGGGCACCCAGTACTTC; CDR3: CANRQGTQYF
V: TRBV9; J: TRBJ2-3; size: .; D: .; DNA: TGTGCCAGCAGCCCTCGACTAGGTGTCACAGATACGCAGTATTTT; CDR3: CASSPRLGVTDTQYF